This T cell receptor (beta chain) was captured in a study of T cell changes during pregnancy in multiple sclerosis. Data came from immunoSEQ multiplex PCR; TCRdb stores just in-frame clones and leaves some out. The table has 35,000 or so clones, approximately 93% seen once. This CDR3 has 15 amino acids. With V trimmed by 5 bases and J by 4 bases, 8 bases remained unmatched. This sequence was found in a female donor with multiple sclerosis, enrolled in a pregnancy study. The input for sequencing was CD4+ T cells from peripheral blood mononuclear cells, taken in the first trimester of pregnancy. This chain joins TRBV23-1 and TRBJ2-1; 7 positions agree with TRBD2. TRBV23-1 is treated as an ORF (open reading frame) with a function not yet certain. The CDR3 region is CASSESGGLYNEQFF. The DNA of the CDR3 is TGCGCCAGCAGTGAGTCGGGGGGACTTTACAATGAGCAGTTCTTC.